This TCR beta chain came from a study of blood T cell repertoires in COVID-19. Study details: There were acute and convalescent COVID-19 samples, and they came from the United States, Italy and Spain.

Source study methods: Counts of nucleated cells, estimated from reference gene primer amplification, were obtained. Produced via immunoSEQ multiplex PCR; TCRdb's table is partial and in-frame only. V, J and clone size were drawn from that table, and D and trimming were deduced from the DNA. The sample lists 250,000 to 300,000 clones; around 87% were seen once. Input material: peripheral blood. The TCR comes from a woman between 40 and 50 years old who had recovered from COVID-19.

CDR3 protein: CASSQGGAHEQYF. Written as DNA, the CDR3 is TGCGCCAGCAGCCAGGGAGGAGCCCACGAGCAGTACTTC. The gene calls are TRBV5-1 and TRBJ2-7; TRBD2 is a possible D gene (6 bases). Between the trimmed V and J ends, which lost 4 bases and 5 bases, there was a span of 13 bases. There are 13 residues in the CDR3. From germline, CDR1 is SGHRS and CDR2 YFSETQ.